The 7 T cell receptor beta chains in this list originate from one sample, sequenced in a study of tumor and adjacent non-tumor tissue in lung cancer. The library came from three nested PCR rounds adapted from ARM-PCR protocols. Using its own MiXCR run on the multiplex PCR reads, TCRdb lists one record per CDR3 protein. The repertoire consists of about 200,000 distinct CDR3 sequences, with roughly 70% occurring once and the leading ten covering around 25%. No cell sorting was done before RNA was extracted from the tissue. The sequencing sample was made of lung tumor tissue. These receptors originate from a man in his 60s with non-small cell lung cancer.

Remarks on this clonotype: Relative to the germline gene, one junction end is altered; a read error may explain this. V usage is TRBV28 and J usage is TRBJ2-5, with D possibly called TRBD1 or TRBD2 (5 bases each). CDR1 is MDHEN, CDR2 SYDVKM, per germline. This CDR3 has 15 amino acids. CDR3 DNA: TGTGCCAGCAGTTTTGATACCAAGGGGAGAGAGACCCAGTATTTC. Its protein product is CASSFDTKGRETQYF. The full variable domain, its missing parts supplied by reference TRBV28 and TRBJ2-5, is DVKVTQSSRYLVKRTGEKVFLECVQDMDHENMFWYRQDPGLGLRLIYFSYDVKMKEKGDIPEGYSVSREKKERFSLILESASTNQTSMYLCASSFDTKGRETQYFGPGTRLLVL.

A note on this clonotype: The junction differs from germline at one of its ends, possibly a read error. J is TRBJ2-2 and V is TRBV29-1, with D perhaps matching TRBD2 (5 bases). Germline lookup yields CDR1 SQVTM and CDR2 ANQGSEA. CDR3 length equals 15 residues. Here the CDR3 reads CSVLTASSNTGELFF. The CDR3 DNA reads TGCAGCGTCCTAACGGCTAGCAGTAACACCGGGGAGTTGTTTTTT.

There are a few counts of this clonotype. This rearrangement joins TRBV4-2 to TRBJ2-3, with D possibly being TRBD1 (6 bases). The V and J ends lost 1 base and 1 base respectively, with 6 bases between them. The CDR3 loop spans 14 amino acids. Germline V gene data show CDR1 as LGHNA and CDR2 as YNFKEQ. Here the CDR3 DNA reads TGTGCCAGCAGCCAAGGGACAGGCACAGATACGCAGTATTTT. Translation: CASSQGTGTDTQYF.

This clonotype has more than one count but fewer than ten. The chain uses TRBV20-1 and TRBJ1-5; TRBD1 aligns across 8 bases. The ends lost 0 bases at V and 6 bases at J; junction bases unmatched: 10. Germline-derived CDR1 and CDR2 are DFQATT and SNEGSKA (reference sequence). CDR3 length: 16 amino acids. CDR3 sequence (DNA): TGCAGTGCTAGAGATCGAACCAGGGGGCCTGGTCAGCCCCAGCATTTT. This codes for CSARDRTRGPGQPQHF.

For this clonotype: One base away lies a much larger clone, so this may be a sequencing read error. The chain uses TRBV20-1 and TRBJ1-2; TRBD1 agrees at 9 bases. Germline trimming cut 8 bases from V and 8 bases from J; bases unmatched to any gene: 12. CDR3 length: 13 residues. The V gene's germline CDR1 is DFQATT and CDR2 SNEGSKA (reference sequence). This chain's CDR3 is CSTQPGTGRGYTF. CDR3 in DNA: TGCAGTACTCAACCCGGGACAGGGAGGGGCTACACCTTC.

This chain connects TRBV11-2 to TRBJ2-5, with 11 bases aligning to TRBD2. The CDR3 runs to 17 residues. In germline, CDR1 is SGHAT, CDR2 FQNNGV. The CDR3 spells CVRSSGQGLAAQETQYF. In DNA form, the CDR3 reads TGTGTCAGGAGCTCGGGGCAGGGACTAGCGGCACAAGAGACCCAGTACTTC.

About this clonotype itself: The CDR3 carries no conserved terminal phenylalanine or tryptophan, so it likely arises from a read error. This sequence joins TRBV11-2 and TRBJ2-7; tentative D call: TRBD2 (7 bases). The V and J ends lost 5 bases and 0 bases respectively, with 17 bases between them. The CDR3 covers 16 residues. CDR1 and CDR2 (germline): SGHAT, FQNNGV. The CDR3: CASSRGRGVLSYEQYL. CDR3 DNA sequence: TGTGCCAGCAGCCGTGGGAGGGGGGTTCTCTCCTACGAGCAGTACCTC.